The T cell receptor (beta chain) described here comes from a study of Ad26.COV2.S vaccination and SARS-CoV-2 variants. As for the study in general: Participants got Ad26.COV2.S intramuscularly, once or twice 56 days apart.

Data came from immunoSEQ multiplex PCR; TCRdb stores just in-frame clones and leaves some out. This sample has some 420,000 clones, with around 89% found just once. Described treatment: approximately 18 received Ad26.COV2.S at low or high dose, single or two shots; five or six received placebo; per-sample allocation not given. Day 63 after the first vaccine or placebo injection was the time point for sampling. Donor was an adult aged 18-55 years in Boston. This clone was detected only once. This sample comprised peripheral blood, obtained in a trial of Ad26.COV2.S vaccine versus placebo. The receptor's source is a person aged 18-65 years who received the Ad26.COV2.S COVID-19 vaccine or a placebo.

The CDR3 coding sequence is TGCGCCAGCAGCGGGGGGGCCATCGCAGATACGCAGTATTTT. Amino acid sequence: CASSGGAIADTQYF. V is TRBV5-1 and J is TRBJ2-3; perhaps TRBD2 as D (7 bases). This CDR3 is built from 14 residues. Germline CDR1 is SGHRS and CDR2 is YFSETQ. Deletions cut 4 bases from V and 4 bases from J, with 13 bases between.